Following are 21 T cell receptor beta chains from one sample sequenced in a study of blood T cells in healthy people across ages. Primers used in a second PCR of about 6 to 12 cycles were a sample-barcoded 5' primer and a J-beta primer mix. TCRdb called the 5' RACE reads again in MiXCR, with one record for every CDR3 protein. The sample shows 1.2 million to 1.5 million distinct CDR3 sequences, almost 60% of them seen only once. Source material: blood. These receptors all stem from a young man in good health.

The gene calls are TRBV11-2 and TRBJ2-1; TRBD2 matches at 15 bases. The V segment lost 4 bases and the J segment 8 bases; nucleotides outside the gene matches: 9. CDR1 SGHAT and CDR2 FQNNGV come from the germline V gene. There are 17 residues in the CDR3. DNA of the CDR3: TGTGCCAGCAGCTCGGACAGGACTAGCGGGGGGGCCTATGAGCAGTTCTTC. It yields the protein CASSSDRTSGGAYEQFF.

This clonotype was seen a few times. The rearrangement uses TRBV27 and TRBJ2-5; a possible D gene is TRBD2 (7 bases). Trimming cost V 1 base and J 5 bases, with 14 bases left between them. This CDR3 spans 15 amino acids. Germline V gives CDR1 MNHEY, CDR2 SMNVEV (reference sequence). The CDR3 here is CASSLFGGREETQYF. The CDR3 region has the DNA TGTGCCAGCAGTTTATTCGGGGGGCGCGAGGAGACCCAGTACTTC.

The V gene is TRBV21-1, the J gene TRBJ2-7. TRBV21-1 is described as a pseudogene. This CDR3 region has 16 residues. The DNA of the CDR3 is TGTGCCAGCAACAAAAAGGTGTTGGCAGACCTCTACGAGCAGTACTTC. Amino acid sequence: CASNKKVLADLYEQYF.

V and J are TRBV7-6 and TRBJ2-3; 10 bases agree with TRBD1. Per the germline V gene, CDR1 is SGHVS and CDR2 is FNYEAQ. This CDR3 comprises 17 residues. V shed 5 bases and J 4 bases; nucleotides not matched to a gene: 12. CDR3 nucleotide sequence: TGTGCCAGCAGCATTGGGGCCCCCGGGACAGGGGCAGATACGCAGTATTTT. It yields the protein CASSIGAPGTGADTQYF.

The chain employs TRBV30 and TRBJ1-2; tentative D call: TRBD1 (5 bases). Germline values: CDR1 GTSNPN, CDR2 SVGIG (reference sequence). CDR3 size: 16 residues. Trimming stripped 1 base from V and 3 bases from J, with 18 bases between. In DNA form, the CDR3 reads TGTGCCTGGAGTGCCGGACGGGGCACGGCAGACTATGGCTACACCTTC. This codes for CAWSAGRGTADYGYTF.

The genes are TRBV6-1 and TRBJ1-1, with D possibly TRBD1 on 6 matching bases. In germline, CDR1 is MNHNS, CDR2 SASEGT. With 5 bases removed from V and 5 bases from J, the gap between germline ends came to 15 bases. The CDR3 has 14 residues. The CDR3 here is CASSQQGGQTEAFF. The CDR3 nucleotides are TGTGCCAGCAGTCAACAGGGAGGTCAGACTGAAGCTTTCTTT.

This clonotype was seen just once. The chain combines TRBV29-1 with TRBJ2-5, with 10 positions matching TRBD2. Unmatched junction bases numbered 5, after V lost 3 bases and J lost 7 bases. The germline V gene encodes CDR1 SQVTM and CDR2 ANQGSEA. The CDR3 loop spans 13 amino acids. The CDR3 nucleotides read TGCAGCGTTGAGGGGACTAGCGCTCGGACCCAGTACTTC. It translates to CSVEGTSARTQYF.

V gene TRBV7-2 combines with J gene TRBJ1-2; the D is unclear. The germline gives CDR1 SGHTA, CDR2 FQGNSA. The V and J ends lost 1 base and 7 bases respectively, with 10 bases between them. The CDR3 extends over 13 amino acids. As DNA, the CDR3 is TGTGCCAGCAGCTTAGAGGGCCTTCGTGGCTACACCTTC. Translated, it gives CASSLEGLRGYTF. Looking up the rest from reference TRBV7-2 and TRBJ1-2 gives the full variable domain: GAGVSQSPSNKVTEKGKDVELRCDPISGHTALYWYRQSLGQGLEFLIYFQGNSAPDKSGLPSDRFSAERTGGSVSTLTIQRTQQEDSAVYLCASSLEGLRGYTFGSGTRLTVV.

The genes are TRBV4-1 and TRBJ2-5; D unclear. This CDR3 contains 14 residues. Germline assignment: CDR1 MGHRA and CDR2 YSYEKL. V lost 1 base and J 0 bases, leaving 6 bases between the germline ends. The CDR3 spells CASSQAEYQETQYF. CDR3 DNA: TGCGCCAGCAGCCAAGCAGAGTACCAAGAGACCCAGTACTTC.

This rearrangement joins TRBV7-2 to TRBJ2-2; tentatively, D is TRBD2 (6 bases). CDR3 length: 14 amino acids. Trimming removed 8 bases from V and 6 bases from J, with 16 bases in between. CDR1 is SGHTA and CDR2 is FQGNSA in the germline V gene. The CDR3 DNA is TGTGCCAGCTATCTTAGCGGCTCCGCCGGGGAGCTGTTTTTT. As protein: CASYLSGSAGELFF. The entire variable domain, with the rest obtained from reference TRBV7-2 and TRBJ2-2, is as follows: GAGVSQSPSNKVTEKGKDVELRCDPISGHTALYWYRQSLGQGLEFLIYFQGNSAPDKSGLPSDRFSAERTGGSVSTLTIQRTQQEDSAVYLCASYLSGSAGELFFGEGSRLTVL.

This clonotype showed up just a few times. The J gene is TRBJ1-1, the V gene TRBV6-2 or TRBV6-3; D possibly corresponds to TRBD1 (5 bases). CDR1 MNHEY and CDR2 SVGEGT come from the germline V gene. There are 14 residues in the CDR3. V lost 5 bases and J lost 1, with 11 bases in between. CDR3: CASSKTGANTEAFF. As DNA, the CDR3 is TGTGCCAGCAGTAAGACTGGGGCGAACACTGAAGCTTTCTTT.

The V and J genes are TRBV15 and TRBJ2-1; perhaps TRBD2 as D (5 bases). From germline, CDR1 is LNHNV and CDR2 YYDKDF (reference sequence). V lost 0 bases and J lost 6, with 12 bases in between. The CDR3 covers 15 residues. The CDR3 DNA follows: TGTGCCACCAGCAGAGATCGGGGTTCCAGCAATGAGCAGTTCTTC. Protein sequence: CATSRDRGSSNEQFF.

The chain links TRBV6-1 to TRBJ2-7, with no clear D. V gave up 6 bases and J gave up 2 bases, with 23 bases separating them. There are 17 residues in the CDR3. Germline V gene sequence: CDR1 MNHNS, CDR2 SASEGT. CDR3 bases: TGTGCCAGCAGCCGCCTTTTTAGTAGGACCGTCCCCTACGAGCAGTACTTC. Its protein product is CASSRLFSRTVPYEQYF.

The chain carries TRBV20-1 and TRBJ2-1, with D possibly matching TRBD2 (6 bases). CDR3 length: 16 residues. Between the trimmed V and J ends, which lost 5 bases and 7 bases, there was a span of 24 bases. CDR1 DFQATT and CDR2 SNEGSKA come from the germline V gene (reference sequence). The CDR3 is CSAYQEGGTGFNEQFF. The CDR3 region has the DNA TGCAGTGCTTATCAGGAAGGCGGGACTGGCTTTAATGAGCAGTTCTTC.

This clonotype has just a few counts. The V call is TRBV4-1, the J call TRBJ1-1, with D possibly being TRBD1 (5 bases). This CDR3 spans 14 amino acids. Trimming left V 4 bases short and J 4 bases short, with 13 bases between. Germline CDR1 MGHRA, CDR2 YSYEKL. Here the CDR3 reads CASSPLQRGTEAFF. The CDR3 DNA reads as TGCGCCAGCAGCCCCTTACAAAGGGGCACTGAAGCTTTCTTT.

There are a few counts of this clonotype. This chain uses TRBV11-2 with TRBJ2-5; D unresolved. Trimming removed 5 bases at V and 2 bases at J, with 9 bases between. The CDR3 runs to 13 residues. Germline values: CDR1 SGHAT, CDR2 FQNNGV. CDR3 amino acids: CASSRTEQETQYF. CDR3 nucleotide sequence: TGTGCCAGCAGCCGAACAGAGCAAGAGACCCAGTACTTC.

The chain is built from TRBV16 and TRBJ1-2; maybe TRBD1 (5 bases). Trimming left V 4 bases short and J 0 bases short, with 12 bases between. The CDR3 loop spans 15 amino acids. Germline V lookup: CDR1 KGHSY, CDR2 FQNENV. The chain's CDR3 is CASSPSPGANYGYTF. Here the CDR3 DNA reads TGTGCCAGCAGCCCATCCCCGGGGGCTAACTATGGCTACACCTTC.

The chain couples TRBV29-1 to TRBJ1-3; 7 bases fit TRBD1. CDR3 length: 14 residues. V dropped 7 bases and J dropped 4; count of bases not matched to a gene: 10. Germline V CDR1 and CDR2: SQVTM, ANQGSEA. The CDR3 is CSAETGDDGNTIYF. Written as DNA, the CDR3 is TGCAGCGCCGAAACAGGGGATGACGGAAACACCATATATTTT.

The V call is TRBV6-5, the J call TRBJ2-5; 8 nucleotides agree with TRBD1. The better agreement between TRBJ2-7 and the DNA end casts doubt on the J call. The CDR3 is 13 amino acids. Germline CDR1 is MNHEY and CDR2 is SVGAGI. In DNA, the CDR3 is TGTGCCAGCAGGCAGGGGGCTCAATTCGAGCAGTACTTC. Its protein product is CASRQGAQFEQYF.

This chain links TRBV18 with TRBJ2-1; 14 nucleotides align to TRBD2. Germline CDR1 reads KGHSH; CDR2 reads LQKENI. Trimming cost V 3 bases and J 7 bases; bases outside gene matches: 5. This CDR3 comprises 16 residues. The DNA of the CDR3 is TGTGCCAGCTCACCGACTAGCGGGGGGGCCTTGAATGAGCAGTTCTTC. This sequence encodes CASSPTSGGALNEQFF.

The rearrangement joins TRBV4-1 to TRBJ2-7, with D perhaps matching TRBD1 or TRBD2 (7 bases each). Germline loops: CDR1 MGHRA, CDR2 YSYEKL. Between the trimmed V and J ends, which lost 0 bases and 7 bases, there was a span of 13 bases. The CDR3 consists of 14 residues. CDR3 residues: CASSQDWQGGEQYF. As DNA, the CDR3 is TGCGCCAGCAGCCAAGATTGGCAGGGGGGGGAGCAGTACTTC.